This T cell receptor beta chain came from a study of blood T cell repertoires in COVID-19. The data were produced by immunoSEQ multiplex PCR, yet TCRdb's version contains in-frame clones alone and is incomplete. Of some 95,000 clones in the sample, around 90% are singletons; the top ten hold 4% to 5.5%. V gave up 4 bases and J gave up 6 bases, with 13 bases separating them. The germline V gene encodes CDR1 LNHDA and CDR2 SQIVND (reference sequence). This CDR3 spans 13 amino acids. Source material: peripheral blood. This TCR was recovered from a man in his 70s with acute or convalescent COVID-19. The chain links TRBV19 to TRBJ2-7; D perhaps matches TRBD1 (5 bases). The CDR3 sequence: CASSTNQGFEQYV. The CDR3 DNA follows: TGTGCCAGTAGTACGAATCAGGGTTTCGAGCAGTACGTC.